This TCR beta chain derives from a study of technical replicates of blood from a handful of donors. The CDR3 contains 13 residues. Germline CDR1 MNHNS, CDR2 SASEGT. Trimming shortened V by 6 bases and J by 2 bases, and 11 bases separated the two germline ends. The method was immunoSEQ multiplex PCR; TCRdb's version includes in-frame clones alone and lacks a portion of them. The table has around 95,000 clones, around 96% seen once. Sample: T cells isolated from PBMCs. This sequence joins TRBV6-1 and TRBJ2-7; a weak D match, TRBD1 (6 bases). The source is a human donor in good health. The chain's CDR3 is CASSVDRPYEQYF. The CDR3 DNA sequence: TGTGCCAGCAGCGTCGACAGGCCCTACGAGCAGTACTTC.